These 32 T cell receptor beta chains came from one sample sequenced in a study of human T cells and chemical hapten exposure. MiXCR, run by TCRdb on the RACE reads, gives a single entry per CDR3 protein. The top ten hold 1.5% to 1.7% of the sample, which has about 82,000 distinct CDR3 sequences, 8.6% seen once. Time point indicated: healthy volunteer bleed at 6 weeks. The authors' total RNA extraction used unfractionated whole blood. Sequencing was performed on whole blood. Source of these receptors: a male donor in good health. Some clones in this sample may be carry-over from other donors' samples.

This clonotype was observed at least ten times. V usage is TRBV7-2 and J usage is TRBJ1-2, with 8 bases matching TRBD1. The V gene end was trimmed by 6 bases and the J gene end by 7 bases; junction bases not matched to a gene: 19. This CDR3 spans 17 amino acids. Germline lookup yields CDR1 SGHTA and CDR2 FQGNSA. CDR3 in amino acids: CASRIRGQDLIGSGYTF. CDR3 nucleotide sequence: TGTGCCAGCAGAATAAGGGGACAGGACTTAATTGGAAGTGGCTACACCTTC.

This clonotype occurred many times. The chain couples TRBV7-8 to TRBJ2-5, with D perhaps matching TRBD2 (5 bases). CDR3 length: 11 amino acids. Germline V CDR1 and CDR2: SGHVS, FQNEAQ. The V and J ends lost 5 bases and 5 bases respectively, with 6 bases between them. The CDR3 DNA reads TGTGCCAGCAGCCCGGGGGAGACCCAGTACTTC. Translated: CASSPGETQYF.

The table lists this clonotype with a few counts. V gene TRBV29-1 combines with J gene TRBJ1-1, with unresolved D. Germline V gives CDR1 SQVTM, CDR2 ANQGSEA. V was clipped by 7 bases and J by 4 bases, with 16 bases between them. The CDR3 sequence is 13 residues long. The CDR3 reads CSAGRRGGTEAFF. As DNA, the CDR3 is TGCAGCGCGGGCCGGCGGGGTGGCACTGAAGCTTTCTTT. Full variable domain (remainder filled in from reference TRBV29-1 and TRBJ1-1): SAVISQKPSRDICQRGTSLTIQCQVDSQVTMMFWYRQQPGQSLTLIATANQGSEATYESGFVIDKFPISRPNLTFSTLTVSNMSPEDSSIYLCSAGRRGGTEAFFGQGTRLTVV.

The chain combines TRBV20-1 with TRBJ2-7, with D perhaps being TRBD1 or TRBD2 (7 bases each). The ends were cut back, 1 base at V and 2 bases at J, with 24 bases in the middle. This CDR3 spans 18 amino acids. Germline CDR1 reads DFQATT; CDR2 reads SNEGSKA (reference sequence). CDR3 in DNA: TGCAGTGCTAGAGGATACACCTTGACAGGGAGGGACGCCTACGAGCAGTACTTC. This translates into CSARGYTLTGRDAYEQYF.

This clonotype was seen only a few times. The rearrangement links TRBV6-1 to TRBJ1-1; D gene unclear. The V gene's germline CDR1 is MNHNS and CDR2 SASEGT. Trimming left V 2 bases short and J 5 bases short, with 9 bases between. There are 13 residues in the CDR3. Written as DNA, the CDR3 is TGTGCCAGCAGTGAAATGGAAGGGACTGAAGCTTTCTTT. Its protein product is CASSEMEGTEAFF.

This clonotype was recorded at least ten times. In DNA, the CDR3 is TGTGCCATCGGACAGGGGGAGACGGACATTCAGTACTTC. Encoded protein: CAIGQGETDIQYF. J is TRBJ2-4 and V is TRBV10-3, with TRBD1 matching 10 bases. V shed 8 bases and J 8 bases; nucleotides not matched to a gene: 6. The CDR3 sequence is 13 residues long. CDR1 is ENHRY, CDR2 SYGVKD, per germline.

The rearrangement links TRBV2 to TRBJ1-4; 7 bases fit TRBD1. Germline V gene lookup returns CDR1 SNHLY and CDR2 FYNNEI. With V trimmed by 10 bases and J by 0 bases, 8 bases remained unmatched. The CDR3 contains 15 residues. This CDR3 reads CANRQGRATNEKLFF. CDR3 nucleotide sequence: TGTGCCAACCGACAGGGCCGTGCAACTAATGAAAAACTGTTTTTT. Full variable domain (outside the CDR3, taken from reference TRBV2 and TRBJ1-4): EPEVTQTPSHQVTQMGQEVILRCVPISNHLYFYWYRQILGQKVEFLVSFYNNEISEKSEIFDDQFSVERPDGSNFTLKIRSTKLEDSAMYFCANRQGRATNEKLFFGSGTQLSVL.

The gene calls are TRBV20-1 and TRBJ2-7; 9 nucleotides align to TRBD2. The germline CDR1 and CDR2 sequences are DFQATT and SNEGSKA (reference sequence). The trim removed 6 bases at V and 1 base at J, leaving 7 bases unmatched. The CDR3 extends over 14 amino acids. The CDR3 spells CSAISGSTSYEQYF. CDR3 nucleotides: TGCAGTGCGATTAGCGGGAGTACGTCCTACGAGCAGTACTTC.

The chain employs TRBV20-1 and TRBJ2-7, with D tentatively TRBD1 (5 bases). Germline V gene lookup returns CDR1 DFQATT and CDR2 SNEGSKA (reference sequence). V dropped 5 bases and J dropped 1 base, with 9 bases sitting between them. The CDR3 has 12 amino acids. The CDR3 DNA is TGCAGTGCTTCCGACAGTTCCTACGAGCAGTACTTC. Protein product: CSASDSSYEQYF.

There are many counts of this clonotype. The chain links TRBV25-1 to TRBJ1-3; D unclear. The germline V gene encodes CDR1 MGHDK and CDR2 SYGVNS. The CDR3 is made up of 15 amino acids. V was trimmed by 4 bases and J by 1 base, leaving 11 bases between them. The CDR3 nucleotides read TGTGCCAGCAGTGGGGTTGCGGGATCTGGAAACACCATATATTTT. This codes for CASSGVAGSGNTIYF.

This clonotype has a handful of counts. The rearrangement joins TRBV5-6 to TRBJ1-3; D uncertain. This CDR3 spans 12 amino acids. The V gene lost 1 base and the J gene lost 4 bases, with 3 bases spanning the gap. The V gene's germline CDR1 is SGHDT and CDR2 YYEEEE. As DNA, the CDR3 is TGTGCCAGCAGCTTGCCGGGAAACACCATATATTTT. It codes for CASSLPGNTIYF. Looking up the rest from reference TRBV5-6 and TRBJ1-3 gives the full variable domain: DAGVTQSPTHLIKTRGQQVTLRCSPKSGHDTVSWYQQALGQGPQFIFQYYEEEERQRGNFPDRFSGHQFPNYSSELNVNALLLGDSALYLCASSLPGNTIYFGEGSWLTVV.

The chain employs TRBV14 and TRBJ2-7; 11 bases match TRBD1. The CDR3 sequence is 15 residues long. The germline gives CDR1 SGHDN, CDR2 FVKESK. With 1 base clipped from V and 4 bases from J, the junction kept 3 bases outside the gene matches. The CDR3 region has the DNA TGTGCCAGCAGCCAAGGGACAGGGGGCCAGTACGAGCAGTACTTC. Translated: CASSQGTGGQYEQYF.

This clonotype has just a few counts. The CDR3 DNA reads as TGTGCCAGCAGCTTATCTAGCGGGAGTGGCACAGATACGCAGTATTTT. It codes for CASSLSSGSGTDTQYF. This rearrangement joins TRBV7-6 to TRBJ2-3; TRBD2 matches at 10 bases. The CDR3 is 16 residues long. Unmatched junction bases numbered 3, after V lost 2 bases and J lost 1 base. CDR1 and CDR2 (germline): SGHVS, FNYEAQ. The full variable domain, rest sourced from reference TRBV7-6 and TRBJ2-3, is GAGVSQSPRYKVTKRGQDVALRCDPISGHVSLYWYRQALGQGPEFLTYFNYEAQQDKSGLPNDRFSAERPEGSISTLTIQRTEQRDSAMYRCASSLSSGSGTDTQYFGPGTRLTVL.

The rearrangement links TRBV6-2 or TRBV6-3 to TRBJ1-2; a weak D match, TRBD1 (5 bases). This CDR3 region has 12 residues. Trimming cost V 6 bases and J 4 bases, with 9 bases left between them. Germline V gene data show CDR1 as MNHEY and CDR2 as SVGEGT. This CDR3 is CASSGGPYGYTF. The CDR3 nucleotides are TGTGCCAGCAGCGGGGGACCCTATGGCTACACCTTC.

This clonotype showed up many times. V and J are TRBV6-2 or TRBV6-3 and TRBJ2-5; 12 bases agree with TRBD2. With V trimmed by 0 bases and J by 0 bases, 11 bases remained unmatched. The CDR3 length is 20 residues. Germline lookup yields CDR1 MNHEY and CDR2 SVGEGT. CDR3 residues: CASSYSTRRGLAGYQETQYF. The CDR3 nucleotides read TGTGCCAGCAGTTACTCGACGCGTCGAGGACTAGCGGGATACCAAGAGACCCAGTACTTC.

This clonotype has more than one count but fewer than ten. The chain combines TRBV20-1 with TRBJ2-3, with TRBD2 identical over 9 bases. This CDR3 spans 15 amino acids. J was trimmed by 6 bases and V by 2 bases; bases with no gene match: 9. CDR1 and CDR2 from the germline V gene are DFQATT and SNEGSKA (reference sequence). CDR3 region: CSARHAGGPSDTQYF. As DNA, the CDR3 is TGCAGTGCTAGACACGCGGGAGGGCCAAGTGATACGCAGTATTTT.

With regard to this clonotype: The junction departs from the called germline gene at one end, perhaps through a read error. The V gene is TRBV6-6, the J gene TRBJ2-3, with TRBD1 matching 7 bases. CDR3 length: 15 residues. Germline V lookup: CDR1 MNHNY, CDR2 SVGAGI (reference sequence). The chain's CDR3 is CASSYSDRDTDTRYF. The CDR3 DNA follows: TGTGCCAGCAGTTACAGTGACAGGGATACAGATACGCGGTATTTT.

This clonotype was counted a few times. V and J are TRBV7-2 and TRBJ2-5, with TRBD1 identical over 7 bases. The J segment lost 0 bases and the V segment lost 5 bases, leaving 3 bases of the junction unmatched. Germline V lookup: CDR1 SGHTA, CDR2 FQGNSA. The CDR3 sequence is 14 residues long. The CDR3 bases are TGTGCCAGCAGCGTACAGGGGAACCAAGAGACCCAGTACTTC. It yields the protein CASSVQGNQETQYF.

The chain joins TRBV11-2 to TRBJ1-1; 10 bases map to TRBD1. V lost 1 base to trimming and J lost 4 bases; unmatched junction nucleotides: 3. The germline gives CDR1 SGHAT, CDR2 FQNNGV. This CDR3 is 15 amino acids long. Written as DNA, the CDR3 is TGTGCCAGCAGCTTAGTCGGGACAGGGGCCACTGAAGCTTTCTTT. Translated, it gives CASSLVGTGATEAFF.

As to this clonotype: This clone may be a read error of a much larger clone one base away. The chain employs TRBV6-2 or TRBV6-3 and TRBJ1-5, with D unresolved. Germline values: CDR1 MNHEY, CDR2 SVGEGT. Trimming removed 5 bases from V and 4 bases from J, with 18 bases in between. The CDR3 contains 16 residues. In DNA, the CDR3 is TGTGCCAGCAGTGACTGGATGGCAGGCGGGAATCAGCCCCAGCATTTT. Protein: CASSDWMAGGNQPQHF.

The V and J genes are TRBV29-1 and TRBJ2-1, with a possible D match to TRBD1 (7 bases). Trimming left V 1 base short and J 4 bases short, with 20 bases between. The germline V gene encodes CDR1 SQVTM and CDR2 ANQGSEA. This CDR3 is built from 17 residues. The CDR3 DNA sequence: TGCAGCGTTGAAGTCCCAGGGGGGCCTTTTTTATACAATGAGCAGTTCTTC. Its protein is CSVEVPGGPFLYNEQFF.

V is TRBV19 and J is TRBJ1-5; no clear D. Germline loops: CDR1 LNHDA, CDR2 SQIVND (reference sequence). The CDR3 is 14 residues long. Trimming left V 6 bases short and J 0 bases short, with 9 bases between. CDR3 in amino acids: CASREAYSNQPQHF. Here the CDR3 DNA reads TGTGCCAGTAGAGAAGCTTATAGCAATCAGCCCCAGCATTTT.

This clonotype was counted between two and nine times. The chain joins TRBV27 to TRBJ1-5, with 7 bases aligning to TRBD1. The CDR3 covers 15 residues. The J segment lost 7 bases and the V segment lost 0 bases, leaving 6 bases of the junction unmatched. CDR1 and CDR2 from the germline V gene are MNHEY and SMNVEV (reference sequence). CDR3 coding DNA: TGTGCCAGCAGTTTATCATCGACAGGGAACCAGCCCCAGCATTTT. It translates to CASSLSSTGNQPQHF.

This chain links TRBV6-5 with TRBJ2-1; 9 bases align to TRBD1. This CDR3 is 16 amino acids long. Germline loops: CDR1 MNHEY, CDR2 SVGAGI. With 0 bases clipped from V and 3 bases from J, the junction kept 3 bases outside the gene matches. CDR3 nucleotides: TGTGCCAGCAGTTACTCTGTGGACAGGGGCTACAATGAGCAGTTCTTC. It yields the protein CASSYSVDRGYNEQFF.

The CDR3 spells CAISESQGSNGELFF. CDR3 in DNA: TGTGCCATCAGTGAGTCTCAGGGCTCGAACGGGGAGCTGTTTTTT. The chain is built from TRBV10-3 and TRBJ2-2; TRBD1 is a possible D gene (5 bases). Trimming pared 0 bases from V and 7 bases from J, leaving 12 bases between. The CDR3 is 15 residues long. Germline values: CDR1 ENHRY, CDR2 SYGVKD.

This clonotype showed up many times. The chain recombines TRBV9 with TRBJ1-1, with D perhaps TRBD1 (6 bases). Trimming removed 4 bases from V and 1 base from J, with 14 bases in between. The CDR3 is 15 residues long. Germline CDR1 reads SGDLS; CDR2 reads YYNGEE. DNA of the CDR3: TGTGCCAGCAGCCCAAGGGGGAACCAGAACACTGAAGCTTTCTTT. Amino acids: CASSPRGNQNTEAFF.

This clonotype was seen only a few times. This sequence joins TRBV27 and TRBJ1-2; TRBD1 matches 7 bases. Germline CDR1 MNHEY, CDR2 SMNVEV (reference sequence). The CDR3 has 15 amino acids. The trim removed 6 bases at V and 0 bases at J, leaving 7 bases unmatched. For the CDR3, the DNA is TGTGCCAGCAGCCTGAGACAGGGCTCTAACTATGGCTACACCTTC. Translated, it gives CASSLRQGSNYGYTF.

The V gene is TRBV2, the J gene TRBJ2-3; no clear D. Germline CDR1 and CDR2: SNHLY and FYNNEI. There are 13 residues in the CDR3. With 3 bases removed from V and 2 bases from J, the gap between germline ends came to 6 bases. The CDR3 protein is CASSDVLTDTQYF. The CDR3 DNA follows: TGTGCCAGCAGTGACGTCCTCACAGATACGCAGTATTTT.

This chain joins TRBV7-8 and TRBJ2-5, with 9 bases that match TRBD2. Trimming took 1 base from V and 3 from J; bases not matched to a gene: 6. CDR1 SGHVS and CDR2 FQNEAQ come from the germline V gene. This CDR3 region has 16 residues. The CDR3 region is CASSLELGLAEETQYF. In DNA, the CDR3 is TGTGCCAGCAGCTTAGAACTGGGACTAGCAGAAGAGACCCAGTACTTC.

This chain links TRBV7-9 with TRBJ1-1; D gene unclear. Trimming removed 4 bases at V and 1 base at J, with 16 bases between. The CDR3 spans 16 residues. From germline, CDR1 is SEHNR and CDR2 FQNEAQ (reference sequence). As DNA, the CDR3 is TGTGCCAGCAGCTCGGACTTCCTCAAAGGGAACACTGAAGCTTTCTTT. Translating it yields CASSSDFLKGNTEAFF.

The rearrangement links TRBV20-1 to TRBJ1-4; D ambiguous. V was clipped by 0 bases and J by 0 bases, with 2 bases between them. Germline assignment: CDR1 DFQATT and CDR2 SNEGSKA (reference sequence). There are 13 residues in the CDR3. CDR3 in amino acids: CSARDPTNEKLFF. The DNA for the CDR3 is TGCAGTGCTAGAGATCCAACTAATGAAAAACTGTTTTTT.

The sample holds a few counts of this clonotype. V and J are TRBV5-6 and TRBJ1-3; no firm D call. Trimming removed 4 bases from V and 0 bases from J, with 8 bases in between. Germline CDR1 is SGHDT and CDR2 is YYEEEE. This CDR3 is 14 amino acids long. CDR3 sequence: CASSPGSSGNTIYF. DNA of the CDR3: TGTGCCAGCAGCCCCGGCAGCTCTGGAAACACCATATATTTT.